This is a list of T cell receptor beta chains from one sample in a study of blood T cell repertoires in COVID-19. Only in-frame clones appear in the TCRdb table, and some are missing; sequencing was by immunoSEQ multiplex PCR. The data contain under 450,000 clones, over 75% of them singletons. The sample taken for sequencing was PBMCs or T cells enriched from blood (not recorded which). These receptors came from a woman aged 30 to 39 who had recovered from COVID-19. CDR3s include the opening cysteine and the closing phenylalanine or tryptophan. A D gene is named only where the DNA matches it firmly. Expanded clones are given a class, and other clones once, few, many or no size at all.

j_call: TRBJ2-7; clone_size: NA; v_call: TRBV6-2/TRBV6-3; d_call: TRBD2; cdr3_nt: TGTGCCAGCAGTTACTCCCTGGTGGGAGGGGAGTACGAGCAGTACTTC; cdr3_aa: CASSYSLVGGEYEQYF
j_call: TRBJ1-4; clone_size: NA; v_call: TRBV5-5; d_call: NA; cdr3_nt: TGTGCCAGCAGCCAAGTGGTCGCGGCCCGTAGGACTAATGAAAAACTGTTTTTT; cdr3_aa: CASSQVVAARRTNEKLFF
j_call: TRBJ1-2; clone_size: NA; v_call: TRBV28; d_call: NA; cdr3_nt: TGTGCCAGCAGTTCCCACCCGACAGCGGGCCTCTTC; cdr3_aa: CASSSHPTAGLF
j_call: TRBJ1-6; clone_size: NA; v_call: TRBV6-5; d_call: NA; cdr3_nt: TGTGCCAGCAGTTCCCTATTATTCAGGGATAATTCACCCCTCCACTTT; cdr3_aa: CASSSLLFRDNSPLHF
j_call: TRBJ2-7; clone_size: NA; v_call: TRBV28; d_call: TRBD2; cdr3_nt: TGTGCCAGCAGTAGCGGGGGGGGCTACGAGCAGTACTTC; cdr3_aa: CASSSGGGYEQYF
j_call: TRBJ1-1; clone_size: NA; v_call: TRBV2; d_call: TRBD1; cdr3_nt: TGTGCCACAGCTTATGGACAGGGAGACACTGAAGCTTTCTTT; cdr3_aa: CATAYGQGDTEAFF
j_call: TRBJ2-5; clone_size: NA; v_call: TRBV5-6; d_call: TRBD1; cdr3_nt: TGTGCCAGCAGCTTGGGAGGGACAGGGAGGCCAGAGACCCAGTACTTC; cdr3_aa: CASSLGGTGRPETQYF
j_call: TRBJ2-3; clone_size: NA; v_call: TRBV27; d_call: TRBD2; cdr3_nt: TGTGCCAGCAGTTTATTACCGGGACTAGCGGGGGGGCTGGGCACAGATACGCAGTATTTT; cdr3_aa: CASSLLPGLAGGLGTDTQYF
j_call: TRBJ1-4; clone_size: NA; v_call: TRBV4-1; d_call: TRBD1; cdr3_nt: TGCGCCAGCAGCCAAGCGTGGACAGGGGGTCGGGAACTGTTTTTT; cdr3_aa: CASSQAWTGGRELFF
j_call: TRBJ1-1; clone_size: NA; v_call: TRBV7-9; d_call: NA; cdr3_nt: TGTGCCAGCAGCCCGAACAAGAACACTGAAGCTTTCTTT; cdr3_aa: CASSPNKNTEAFF
j_call: TRBJ2-7; clone_size: NA; v_call: TRBV6-1; d_call: TRBD2; cdr3_nt: TGTGCCAGCAGTGAAGTTATCTCGGGGGGAACCTACGAGCAGTACTTC; cdr3_aa: CASSEVISGGTYEQYF
j_call: TRBJ1-2; clone_size: NA; v_call: TRBV7-9; d_call: NA; cdr3_nt: TGTGCCAGCAGCCCCGGACAGCGCTATGGCTACACCTTC; cdr3_aa: CASSPGQRYGYTF
j_call: TRBJ1-2; clone_size: NA; v_call: TRBV2; d_call: TRBD1; cdr3_nt: TGTGCCAGCAACTTTGGGACAGCCGATGGGGGCTATGGCTACACCTTC; cdr3_aa: CASNFGTADGGYGYTF
j_call: TRBJ2-7; clone_size: NA; v_call: TRBV30; d_call: TRBD2; cdr3_nt: TGTGCCTGGAACCCGCGGGCTAGCGGGAGGGAAAGCGTCTACGAGCAGTACTTC; cdr3_aa: CAWNPRASGRESVYEQYF
j_call: TRBJ1-2; clone_size: NA; v_call: TRBV6-2/TRBV6-3; d_call: TRBD1; cdr3_nt: TGTGCCAGCAGGTACAGGGGTAGCTATGGCTACACCTTC; cdr3_aa: CASRYRGSYGYTF
j_call: TRBJ1-4; clone_size: NA; v_call: TRBV7-6; d_call: NA; cdr3_nt: TGTGCCAGCAGCTTAGTTGGTCTCGGGTCAACTAATGAAAAACTGTTTTTT; cdr3_aa: CASSLVGLGSTNEKLFF
j_call: TRBJ1-1; clone_size: NA; v_call: TRBV29-1; d_call: NA; cdr3_nt: TGCAGCGTTGTCAGGAACATGAACACTGAAGCTTTCTTT; cdr3_aa: CSVVRNMNTEAFF
j_call: TRBJ2-4; clone_size: NA; v_call: TRBV5-1; d_call: TRBD2; cdr3_nt: TGCGCCAGCAGCTTGGAAGGGGAGGGTCAGTACTTC; cdr3_aa: CASSLEGEGQYF
j_call: TRBJ2-3; clone_size: few; v_call: TRBV5-1; d_call: TRBD2; cdr3_nt: TGCGCCAGCAGCCCAGACGGGACTAGGGGCACAGATACGCAGTATTTT; cdr3_aa: CASSPDGTRGTDTQYF
j_call: TRBJ2-3; clone_size: NA; v_call: TRBV5-1; d_call: TRBD2; cdr3_nt: TGCGCCAGCAGCGGGGCTGGACTAGATGCAGATACGCAGTATTTT; cdr3_aa: CASSGAGLDADTQYF
j_call: TRBJ1-2; clone_size: NA; v_call: TRBV7-2; d_call: NA; cdr3_nt: TGTGCCAGCAGCTTATTGCAGGCTTACTATGGCTACACCTTC; cdr3_aa: CASSLLQAYYGYTF
j_call: TRBJ2-7; clone_size: once; v_call: TRBV2; d_call: TRBD1; cdr3_nt: TGTGCCAGCAGCCCCGACAGGGGGGACGAGCAGTACTTC; cdr3_aa: CASSPDRGDEQYF
j_call: TRBJ2-7; clone_size: NA; v_call: TRBV21-1; d_call: NA; cdr3_nt: TGTGCCAGCAGCAAAAGGGGGACTAGCGGGGGGCCCCTGGAGCAGTACTTC; cdr3_aa: CASSKRGTSGGPLEQYF
j_call: TRBJ1-5; clone_size: NA; v_call: TRBV6-1; d_call: TRBD1; cdr3_nt: TGTGCCAGCAGTGAAGTCGTTATTGGGACAGAGTCTCAGCCCCAGCATTTT; cdr3_aa: CASSEVVIGTESQPQHF
j_call: TRBJ1-2; clone_size: NA; v_call: TRBV25-1; d_call: NA; cdr3_nt: TGTGCCAGCAGTGGGGCGCCAGGGGTCTATGGCTACACCTTC; cdr3_aa: CASSGAPGVYGYTF
j_call: TRBJ2-7; clone_size: NA; v_call: TRBV4-1; d_call: TRBD2; cdr3_nt: TGCGCCAGCAGCCGGGGGACTAGTCGGTTGGACGAGCAGTACTTC; cdr3_aa: CASSRGTSRLDEQYF
j_call: TRBJ1-1; clone_size: NA; v_call: TRBV5-1; d_call: NA; cdr3_nt: TGCGCCAGCAGCACCGTAGACACTGAAGCTTTCTTT; cdr3_aa: CASSTVDTEAFF
j_call: TRBJ1-1; clone_size: NA; v_call: TRBV3-1/TRBV3-2; d_call: NA; cdr3_nt: TGTGCCAGCAGCCAACATTCCCAGGGATCTCCCATGAACACTGAAGCTTTCTTT; cdr3_aa: CASSQHSQGSPMNTEAFF
j_call: TRBJ2-7; clone_size: NA; v_call: TRBV11-2; d_call: TRBD1; cdr3_nt: TGTGCCAGCAGCTTAGTGGACAGGGCCTACGAGCAGTACTTC; cdr3_aa: CASSLVDRAYEQYF
j_call: TRBJ1-4; clone_size: NA; v_call: TRBV27; d_call: NA; cdr3_nt: TGTGCCAGCAGTTTATACCCGGGGGTAGGAGAAAAACTGTTTTTT; cdr3_aa: CASSLYPGVGEKLFF
j_call: TRBJ1-2; clone_size: NA; v_call: TRBV27; d_call: NA; cdr3_nt: TGTGCCAGCAGCCAGACGAGACAGACCTATGGCTACACCTTC; cdr3_aa: CASSQTRQTYGYTF
j_call: TRBJ2-1; clone_size: NA; v_call: TRBV27; d_call: TRBD2; cdr3_nt: TGTGCCAGCAGTCGACTAGCGGGGGACAATGAGCAGTTCTTC; cdr3_aa: CASSRLAGDNEQFF
j_call: TRBJ1-2; clone_size: NA; v_call: TRBV27; d_call: NA; cdr3_nt: TGTGCCAGCAGCTTGATTGACAGGACAGGCTACACCTTC; cdr3_aa: CASSLIDRTGYTF
j_call: TRBJ1-1; clone_size: NA; v_call: TRBV5-1; d_call: TRBD1; cdr3_nt: TGCGCCAGCAGCAGCGACAGGGTTGGGAACACTGAAGCTTTCTTT; cdr3_aa: CASSSDRVGNTEAFF
j_call: TRBJ2-5; clone_size: NA; v_call: TRBV6-2/TRBV6-3; d_call: NA; cdr3_nt: TGTGCCAGCAGTCCACAAGTCCTTGGCCAAGAGACCCAGTACTTC; cdr3_aa: CASSPQVLGQETQYF
j_call: TRBJ1-1; clone_size: NA; v_call: TRBV4-1; d_call: NA; cdr3_nt: TGCGCCAGCAGCCAAGGACACCCGGGACAAATGAACACTGAAGCTTTCTTT; cdr3_aa: CASSQGHPGQMNTEAFF
j_call: TRBJ2-2; clone_size: NA; v_call: TRBV3-1/TRBV3-2; d_call: NA; cdr3_nt: TGTGCCAGCAGCCAAGATCTTCCAGGTTTGAACACCGGGGAGCTGTTTTTT; cdr3_aa: CASSQDLPGLNTGELFF
j_call: TRBJ2-3; clone_size: NA; v_call: TRBV7-9; d_call: TRBD2; cdr3_nt: TGTGCCAGCAGCTTAGGGGCTAGCGGAAGCACAGATACGCAGTATTTT; cdr3_aa: CASSLGASGSTDTQYF
j_call: TRBJ1-3; clone_size: NA; v_call: TRBV29-1; d_call: NA; cdr3_nt: TGCAGCGTTGTGCAAGGAGCTGGAAACACCATATATTTT; cdr3_aa: CSVVQGAGNTIYF
j_call: TRBJ2-1; clone_size: NA; v_call: TRBV11-1; d_call: NA; cdr3_nt: TGTGCCAGCAGCTTAGTAATCCGGACTAATGAGCAGTTCTTC; cdr3_aa: CASSLVIRTNEQFF
j_call: TRBJ2-7; clone_size: NA; v_call: TRBV5-1; d_call: TRBD2; cdr3_nt: TGCGCCAGCGGAGCGGGAGCTCCTGGGGAGCAGTACTTC; cdr3_aa: CASGAGAPGEQYF
j_call: TRBJ2-7; clone_size: once; v_call: TRBV3-1/TRBV3-2; d_call: TRBD1; cdr3_nt: TGTGCCAGCAGCCAATCGACAGGGAGCTCCTACGAGCAGTACTTC; cdr3_aa: CASSQSTGSSYEQYF